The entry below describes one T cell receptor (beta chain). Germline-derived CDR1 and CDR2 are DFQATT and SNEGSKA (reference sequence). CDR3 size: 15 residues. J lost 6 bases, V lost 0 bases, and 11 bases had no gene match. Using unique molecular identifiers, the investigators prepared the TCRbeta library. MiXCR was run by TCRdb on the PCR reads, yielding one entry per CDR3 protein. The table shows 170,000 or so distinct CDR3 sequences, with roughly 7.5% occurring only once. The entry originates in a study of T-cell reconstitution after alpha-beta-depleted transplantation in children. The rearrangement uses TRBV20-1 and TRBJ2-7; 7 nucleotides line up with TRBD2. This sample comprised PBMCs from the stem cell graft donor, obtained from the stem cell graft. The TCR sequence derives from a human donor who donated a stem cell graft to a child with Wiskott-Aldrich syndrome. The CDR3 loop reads CSAREGGRRVGEQYF. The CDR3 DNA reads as TGCAGTGCTAGAGAGGGCGGGAGAAGAGTGGGCGAGCAGTACTTC.